This T cell receptor (beta chain) was profiled in a study of identical twins. General study points: Within twin pairs, the out-of-frame alpha sequences they shared showed excess low generation probability. Models predicted too little out-of-frame TCR alpha sharing in monozygotic twins.

CDR1 is MGHRA and CDR2 is YSYEKL in the germline V gene. The CDR3 totals 13 residues. V lost 0 bases and J 11 bases, leaving 8 bases between the germline ends. A universal primer site was added by template switching, and unique molecular identifiers were carried by the cDNA. TCRdb independently ran MiXCR on the 5' RACE reads; one entry per CDR3 protein. Altogether 600,000 to 850,000 distinct CDR3 sequences are present, about 20% being singletons, with the ten largest covering over 10%. This clonotype has just a few counts. The antigen is undetermined. These same data were also listed under a study on T cells expressing NK-cell markers.

V and J are TRBV4-1 and TRBJ1-6; D unresolved. Sequencing was done on a sample of PBMCs. This clonotype was obtained from a woman in her late teens or twenties in good health. The CDR3, as DNA: TGCGCCAGCAGCCAAGACGCCCCGCCACCCCTCCACTTT. Translating gives CASSQDAPPPLHF.